Listed here are 20 T cell receptor beta chains from one sample, sequenced in a study of CD8 T cells in Susac syndrome. Reverse transcription of roughly 0.45 to 1 ug RNA used random hexamers. TCRdb reprocessed the immunoSEQ multiplex PCR reads via MiXCR and lists one record per CDR3 protein. The repertoire has tens of thousands of distinct CDR3 sequences, just under 95% of them found once; the top ten carry over 0.35%. Source material: CD8+ T cells from PBMCs. These receptors were obtained from a human donor with Susac syndrome.

The chain uses TRBV30 and TRBJ2-7; D perhaps matches TRBD2 (6 bases). CDR1 and CDR2 (germline): GTSNPN, SVGIG (reference sequence). The CDR3 has 13 residues. V dropped 2 bases and J dropped 1 base, with 9 bases sitting between them. DNA of the CDR3: TGTGCCTGGAGTCCGGGACTGTCCTACGAGCAGTACTTC. This translates into CAWSPGLSYEQYF.

The DNA of the CDR3 is TGTGCCTGGAGTGACGGAGGGGGCTACGAGCAGTACTTC. Its translation is CAWSDGGGYEQYF. The chain links TRBV30 to TRBJ2-7; D is possibly TRBD1 or TRBD2 (6 bases each). This CDR3 has 13 residues. Trimming cost V 1 base and J 3 bases, with 10 bases left between them. Germline-derived CDR1 and CDR2 are GTSNPN and SVGIG (reference sequence).

The chain employs TRBV29-1 and TRBJ2-5; D not certain. CDR3 length equals 11 residues. Trimming removed 7 bases from V and 7 bases from J, with 13 bases in between. In germline, CDR1 is SQVTM, CDR2 ANQGSEA. CDR3 sequence reads: CSDWGIGTQYF. The CDR3 DNA is TGCAGCGATTGGGGAATAGGGACCCAGTACTTC.

The chain recombines TRBV14 with TRBJ2-1; D may be TRBD1 or TRBD2 (7 bases each). In germline, CDR1 is SGHDN, CDR2 FVKESK. This CDR3 contains 16 residues. Trimming removed 6 bases from V and 0 bases from J, with 15 bases in between. As DNA, the CDR3 is TGTGCCAGCAGAGAAACAGGGGAGGGCTCCTACAATGAGCAGTTCTTC. It encodes CASRETGEGSYNEQFF. Based on the CDR3 plus reference TRBV14 and TRBJ2-1, the full variable domain is EAGVTQFPSHSVIEKGQTVTLRCDPISGHDNLYWYRRVMGKEIKFLLHFVKESKQDESGMPNNRFLAERTGGTYSTLKVQPAELEDSGVYFCASRETGEGSYNEQFFGPGTRLTVL.

This rearrangement joins TRBV15 to TRBJ2-7; possibly TRBD1 for D (6 bases). From germline, CDR1 is LNHNV and CDR2 YYDKDF (reference sequence). This CDR3 comprises 13 residues. Trimming left V 3 bases short and J 6 bases short, with 12 bases between. CDR3 bases: TGTGCCACCAGCAGTAGGACAGTCCGCGAGCAGTACTTC. Its protein product is CATSSRTVREQYF.

The genes are TRBV13 and TRBJ2-7, with 10 bases identical to TRBD2. Germline CDR1 is PRHDT and CDR2 is FYEKMQ (reference sequence). The CDR3 totals 15 residues. Trimming took 2 bases from V and 3 from J; bases not matched to a gene: 4. The CDR3 DNA is TGTGCCAGCAGCTTACTAGCGGGAGAGGGCTACGAGCAGTACTTC. It is translated as CASSLLAGEGYEQYF.

The chain uses TRBV7-9 and TRBJ2-4; 12 nucleotides match TRBD1. CDR1 and CDR2 (germline): SEHNR, FQNEAQ (reference sequence). The CDR3 sequence is 17 residues long. The trim removed 5 bases at V and 8 bases at J, leaving 13 bases unmatched. Here the CDR3 DNA reads TGTGCCAGCAGCCCACCACCGGGGACAGGGGGCACGTACATTCAGTACTTC. This translates into CASSPPPGTGGTYIQYF.

This rearrangement joins TRBV29-1 to TRBJ2-3, with 12 bases lining up with TRBD2. The CDR3 consists of 14 residues. Germline CDR1 and CDR2: SQVTM and ANQGSEA. Trimming at V came to 4 bases and at J to 2 bases, leaving 1 base not matched to a gene. As DNA, the CDR3 is TGCAGCGTTGGACTAGCGGGAGACACAGATACGCAGTATTTT. Its translation: CSVGLAGDTDTQYF.

The rearrangement joins TRBV30 to TRBJ1-2, with D perhaps matching TRBD1 (5 bases). Per the germline V gene, CDR1 is GTSNPN and CDR2 is SVGIG (reference sequence). The CDR3 length is 15 residues. Trimming took off 0 bases at V and 6 bases at J, with 17 bases between the two ends. CDR3 coding DNA: TGTGCCTGGAGTGTATCCGGGGGGAGTGGTGATGGCTACACCTTC. As protein: CAWSVSGGSGDGYTF. Complete variable domain (other parts from reference TRBV30 and TRBJ1-2): SQTIHQWPATLVQPVGSPLSLECTVEGTSNPNLYWYRQAAGRGLQLLFYSVGIGQISSEVPQNLSASRPQDRQFILSSKKLLLSDSGFYLCAWSVSGGSGDGYTFGSGTRLTVV.

The chain employs TRBV7-8 and TRBJ2-5; D is unresolved. CDR1 and CDR2 (germline): SGHVS, FQNEAQ. Trimming removed 1 base from V and 5 bases from J, with 8 bases in between. The CDR3 is made up of 13 amino acids. CDR3 sequence (DNA): TGTGCCAGCAGCTTAGTGTCTGGGGAGACCCAGTACTTC. Amino acids: CASSLVSGETQYF. The full variable domain, completed using reference TRBV7-8 and TRBJ2-5, is GAGVSQSPRYKVAKRGQDVALRCDPISGHVSLFWYQQALGQGPEFLTYFQNEAQLDKSGLPSDRFFAERPEGSVSTLKIQRTQQEDSAVYLCASSLVSGETQYFGPGTRLLVL.

This chain uses TRBV28 with TRBJ2-3; TRBD2 might be the D (6 bases). The CDR3 sequence is 17 residues long. The germline V gene has CDR1 MDHEN and CDR2 SYDVKM. Trimming removed 6 bases from V and 2 bases from J, with 21 bases in between. For the CDR3, the DNA is TGTGCCAGCAGAGGTGATGGAGGGGCTCCCTTCACAGATACGCAGTATTTT. Translated: CASRGDGGAPFTDTQYF.

The V call is TRBV19, the J call TRBJ2-2; 8 bases match TRBD2. Germline V gene sequence: CDR1 LNHDA, CDR2 SQIVND (reference sequence). V lost 7 bases and J lost 4; bases outside the gene matches: 5. This CDR3 comprises 14 residues. In nucleotides, the CDR3 is TGTGCCAGTAACCGAGCGGGAGCCACCGGGGAGCTGTTTTTT. It encodes CASNRAGATGELFF.

In its sample, this clonotype was seen once. J is TRBJ2-2 and V is TRBV6-1, with 8 bases aligning to TRBD1. J lost 7 bases, V lost 5 bases, and 6 bases had no gene match. CDR1 MNHNS and CDR2 SASEGT come from the germline V gene. The CDR3 consists of 14 residues. CDR3 in DNA: TGTGCCAGCAGTTTGACAGGGGCGGGCGGGGAGCTGTTTTTT. Encoded protein: CASSLTGAGGELFF.

This clonotype was seen a single time. The rearrangement links TRBV7-9 to TRBJ2-1; TRBD1 matches 10 bases. V was pared by 8 bases and J by 3 bases, with 1 base of the junction left unmatched. The CDR3 has 13 amino acids. CDR1 is SEHNR and CDR2 is FQNEAQ in the germline V gene (reference sequence). CDR3 residues: CASGTGDYNEQFF. The CDR3 DNA reads TGTGCCAGCGGGACAGGGGACTACAATGAGCAGTTCTTC.

The rearrangement joins TRBV7-9 to TRBJ1-4; 7 nucleotides match TRBD1. CDR3 length equals 15 residues. Germline V gene sequence: CDR1 SEHNR, CDR2 FQNEAQ (reference sequence). V lost 4 bases and J lost 6; bases outside the gene matches: 8. The CDR3 region is CASSSPTGLHEKLFF. For the CDR3, the DNA is TGTGCCAGCAGCTCTCCGACAGGGCTTCATGAAAAACTGTTTTTT.

The genes are TRBV29-1 and TRBJ2-7; 8 bases align to TRBD1. CDR3 length equals 13 residues. V lost 0 bases and J lost 6; bases outside the gene matches: 4. Germline CDR1 and CDR2: SQVTM and ANQGSEA. The CDR3 coding sequence is TGCAGCGTTGAAGATTCGACAGGGGTCGAGCAGTACTTC. Protein sequence: CSVEDSTGVEQYF.

V is TRBV20-1 and J is TRBJ2-7; TRBD2 aligns across 12 bases. Germline CDR1 reads DFQATT; CDR2 reads SNEGSKA (reference sequence). The junction had 3 bases not matched to a gene; V was cut back by 1 base and J by 2 bases. The CDR3 is 15 residues long. CDR3 nucleotide sequence: TGCAGTGCTAGAGGACTAGCGGGAGTCCCCTACGAGCAGTACTTC. Amino acid sequence: CSARGLAGVPYEQYF.

The chain employs TRBV27 and TRBJ2-1; D is uncertain. Between the trimmed V and J ends, which lost 0 bases and 0 bases, there was a span of 9 bases. This CDR3 region has 16 residues. Germline CDR1 MNHEY, CDR2 SMNVEV (reference sequence). This CDR3 is CASSLSLASSYNEQFF. The DNA of the CDR3 is TGTGCCAGCAGTTTATCGTTAGCAAGCTCCTACAATGAGCAGTTCTTC.

The rearrangement joins TRBV6-5 to TRBJ2-3; TRBD2 matches at 11 bases. This CDR3 is 17 amino acids long. The V gene's germline CDR1 is MNHEY and CDR2 SVGAGI. Trimming removed 2 bases from V and 3 bases from J; junction bases left unmatched: 7. The CDR3, as DNA: TGTGCCAGCAGTTACCAGGGAACTAGCGGGAGTACAGATACGCAGTATTTT. The encoded protein is CASSYQGTSGSTDTQYF.

CDR3 nucleotide sequence: TGTGCCAGCAGCTGGACTAGCGCCCAAGAGACCCAGTACTTC. Its protein product is CASSWTSAQETQYF. This chain joins TRBV7-9 and TRBJ2-5; 9 positions match TRBD2. With V trimmed by 4 bases and J by 1 base, 1 base remained unmatched. This CDR3 spans 14 amino acids. CDR1 is SEHNR, CDR2 FQNEAQ, per germline (reference sequence).